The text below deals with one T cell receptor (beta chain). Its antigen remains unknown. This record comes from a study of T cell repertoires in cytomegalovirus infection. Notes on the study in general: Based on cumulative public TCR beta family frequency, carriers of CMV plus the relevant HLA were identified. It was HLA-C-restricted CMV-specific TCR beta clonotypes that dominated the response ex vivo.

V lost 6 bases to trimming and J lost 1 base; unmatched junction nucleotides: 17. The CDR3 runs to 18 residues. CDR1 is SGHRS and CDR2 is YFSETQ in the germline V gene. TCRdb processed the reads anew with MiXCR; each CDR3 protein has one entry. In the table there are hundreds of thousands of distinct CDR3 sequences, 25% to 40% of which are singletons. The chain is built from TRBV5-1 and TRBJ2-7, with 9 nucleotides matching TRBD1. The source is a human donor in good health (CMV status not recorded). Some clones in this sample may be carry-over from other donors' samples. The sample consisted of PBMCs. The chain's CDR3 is CASTLGSPGQGRSYEQYF. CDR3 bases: TGCGCCAGCACCCTCGGCTCTCCCGGACAGGGGCGGTCCTACGAGCAGTACTTC.